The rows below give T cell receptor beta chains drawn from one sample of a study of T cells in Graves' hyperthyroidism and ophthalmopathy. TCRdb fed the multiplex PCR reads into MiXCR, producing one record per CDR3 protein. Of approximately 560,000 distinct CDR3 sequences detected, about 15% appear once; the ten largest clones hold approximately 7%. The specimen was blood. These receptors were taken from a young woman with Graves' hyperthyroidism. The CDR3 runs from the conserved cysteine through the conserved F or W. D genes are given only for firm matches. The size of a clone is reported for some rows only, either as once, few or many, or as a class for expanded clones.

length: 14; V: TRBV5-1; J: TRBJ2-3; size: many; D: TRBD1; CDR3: CASSPGQFTDTQYF; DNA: TGCGCCAGCAGCCCGGGACAGTTCACAGATACGCAGTATTTT
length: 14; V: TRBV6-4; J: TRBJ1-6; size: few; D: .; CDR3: CASSYSDGYSPLHF; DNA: TGTGCCAGCAGTTACTCGGACGGGTATTCACCCCTCCACTTT
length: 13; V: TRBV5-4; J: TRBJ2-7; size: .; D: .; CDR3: CASSLAVAGEQYF; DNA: TGTGCCAGCAGCTTGGCCGTGGCAGGCGAGCAGTACTTC
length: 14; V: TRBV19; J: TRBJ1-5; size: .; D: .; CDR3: CASNYRYSNQPQHF; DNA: TGTGCCAGTAATTACAGGTATAGCAATCAGCCCCAGCATTTT
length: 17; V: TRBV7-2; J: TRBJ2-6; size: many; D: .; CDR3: CASRSDGRGFGANVLTF; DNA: TGTGCCAGCAGAAGTGATGGACGAGGGTTCGGGGCCAACGTCCTGACTTTC
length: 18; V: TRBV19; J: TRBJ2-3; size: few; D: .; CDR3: CASSIAGGRNTGTDTQYF; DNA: TGTGCCAGTAGTATCGCCGGAGGGAGGAATACGGGAACAGATACGCAGTATTTT
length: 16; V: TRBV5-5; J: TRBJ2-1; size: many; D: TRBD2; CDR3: CASSLRAGDFYNEQFF; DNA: TGTGCCAGCAGCTTACGAGCGGGAGACTTTTACAATGAGCAGTTCTTC
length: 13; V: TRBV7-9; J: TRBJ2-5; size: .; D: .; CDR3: CASSSDVQETQYF; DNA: TGTGCCAGCAGCTCGGACGTCCAAGAGACCCAGTACTTC
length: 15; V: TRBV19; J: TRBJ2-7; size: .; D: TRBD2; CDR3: CASSPRLAENTKQYF; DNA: TGTGCCAGTAGCCCCCGACTAGCGGAGAATACGAAGCAGTACTTC
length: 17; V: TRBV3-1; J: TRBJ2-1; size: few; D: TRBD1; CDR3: CASSRFTGGGPYNEQFF; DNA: TGTGCCAGCAGCCGATTTACAGGGGGCGGGCCCTACAATGAGCAGTTCTTC
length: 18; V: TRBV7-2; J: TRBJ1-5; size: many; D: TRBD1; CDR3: CASSLGGTAAYSNQPQHF; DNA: TGTGCCAGCAGCTTAGGGGGGACAGCCGCTTATAGCAATCAGCCCCAGCATTTT
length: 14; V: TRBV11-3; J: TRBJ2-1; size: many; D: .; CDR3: CASSPRDQPSEQFF; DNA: TGTGCCAGCAGCCCCCGGGACCAGCCGAGTGAGCAGTTCTTC
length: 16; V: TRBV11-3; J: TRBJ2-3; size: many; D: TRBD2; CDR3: CASSYGREGETDTQYF; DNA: TGTGCCAGCAGCTACGGGCGGGAGGGCGAGACAGATACGCAGTATTTT
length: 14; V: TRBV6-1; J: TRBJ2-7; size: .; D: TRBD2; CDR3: CASSVLAGEYEQYF; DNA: TGTGCCAGCAGTGTACTAGCGGGAGAGTACGAGCAGTACTTC
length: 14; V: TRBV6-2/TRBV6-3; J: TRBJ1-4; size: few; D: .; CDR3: CASSYSRWNEKLFF; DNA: TGTGCCAGCAGTTACTCGAGATGGAATGAAAAACTGTTTTTT
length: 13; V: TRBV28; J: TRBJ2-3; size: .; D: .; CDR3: CASSNGPADTQYF; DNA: TGTGCCAGCAGTAACGGGCCTGCAGATACGCAGTATTTT
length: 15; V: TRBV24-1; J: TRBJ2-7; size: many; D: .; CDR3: CATSDFLRTSYEQYF; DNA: TGTGCCACCAGTGATTTTCTCCGGACCTCCTACGAGCAGTACTTC